The present T cell receptor beta chain was sequenced within a study of OX40 agonist ivuxolimab in advanced cancers. For the study at large: Checkpoint inhibitors had been given previously to 35% to 50% of patients. General study findings and limits: There was clonal expansion of CD4+ and CD8+ blood T cells by week 6 at 0.1 to 3.0 mg/kg.

With V trimmed by 3 bases and J by 5 bases, 9 bases remained unmatched. The CDR3 loop spans 15 amino acids. Germline V CDR1 and CDR2: SGHTA, FQGNSA. Concerning this clone itself: Its antigen is still unknown.

Measured with immunoSEQ multiplex PCR; TCRdb has only the in-frame clones, and not every one. Found here are about 150,000 clones, about 93% of them singletons; the top ten hold roughly 0.94%. The TCR was taken from an adult with an advanced solid tumor such as melanoma, head and neck, liver or kidney cancer. The chain uses TRBV7-2 and TRBJ1-1; 7 bases are shared with TRBD1. This material consisted of CD4+ or CD8+ T cells sorted from blood, taken in a trial of the OX40 agonist ivuxolimab. CDR3: CASSFRQGEGTEAFF. CDR3 bases: TGTGCCAGCAGCTTTAGGCAGGGGGAGGGGACTGAAGCTTTCTTT. Full variable domain (rest looked up from reference TRBV7-2 and TRBJ1-1): GAGVSQSPSNKVTEKGKDVELRCDPISGHTALYWYRQSLGQGLEFLIYFQGNSAPDKSGLPSDRFSAERTGGSVSTLTIQRTQQEDSAVYLCASSFRQGEGTEAFFGQGTRLTVV.